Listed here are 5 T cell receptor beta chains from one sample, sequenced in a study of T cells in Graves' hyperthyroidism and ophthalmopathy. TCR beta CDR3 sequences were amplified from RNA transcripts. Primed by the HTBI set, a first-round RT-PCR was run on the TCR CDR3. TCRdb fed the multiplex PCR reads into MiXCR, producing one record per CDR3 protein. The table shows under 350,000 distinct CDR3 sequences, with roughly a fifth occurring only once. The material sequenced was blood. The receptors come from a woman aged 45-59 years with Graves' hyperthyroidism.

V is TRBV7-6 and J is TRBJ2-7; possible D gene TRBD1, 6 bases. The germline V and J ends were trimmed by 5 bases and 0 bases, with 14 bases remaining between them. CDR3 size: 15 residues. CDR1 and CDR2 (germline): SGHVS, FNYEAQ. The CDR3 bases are TGTGCCAGCAGCAGAAGACAGGAGAGCTCCTACGAGCAGTACTTC. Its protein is CASSRRQESSYEQYF.

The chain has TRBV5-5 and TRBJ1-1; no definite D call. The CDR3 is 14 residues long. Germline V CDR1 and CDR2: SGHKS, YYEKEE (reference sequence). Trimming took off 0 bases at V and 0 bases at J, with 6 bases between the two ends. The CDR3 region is CASSLVTLNTEAFF. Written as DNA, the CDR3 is TGTGCCAGCAGCTTGGTGACACTGAACACTGAAGCTTTCTTT.

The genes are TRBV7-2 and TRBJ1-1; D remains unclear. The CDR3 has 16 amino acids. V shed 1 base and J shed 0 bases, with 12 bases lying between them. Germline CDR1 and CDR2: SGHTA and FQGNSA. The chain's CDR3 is CASSLVRGIMNTEAFF. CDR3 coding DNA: TGTGCCAGCAGCTTAGTGCGGGGTATCATGAACACTGAAGCTTTCTTT.

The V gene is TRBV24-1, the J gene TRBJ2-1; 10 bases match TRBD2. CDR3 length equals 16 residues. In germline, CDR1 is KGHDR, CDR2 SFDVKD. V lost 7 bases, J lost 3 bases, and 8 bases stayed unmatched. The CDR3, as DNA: TGTGCCACCAGGTCTAGCGGGAGTTCTGGCTACAATGAGCAGTTCTTC. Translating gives CATRSSGSSGYNEQFF.

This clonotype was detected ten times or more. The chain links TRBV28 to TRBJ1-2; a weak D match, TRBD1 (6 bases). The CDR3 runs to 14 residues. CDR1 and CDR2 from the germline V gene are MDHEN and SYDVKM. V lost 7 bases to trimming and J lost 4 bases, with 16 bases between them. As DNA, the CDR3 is TGTGCCAGCACCTTCGGCCGGACAGCCTATGGCTACACCTTC. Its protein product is CASTFGRTAYGYTF.